This is a list of T cell receptor beta chains from one sample in a study of neurological immune-mediated disorders. TCRdb independently ran MiXCR on the 5' RACE reads; one entry per CDR3 protein. The sample consists of fewer than 30,000 distinct CDR3 sequences, under 15% of them appearing once. The material sequenced was CD4+ T cells from blood. The receptors derive from a female donor with HTLV-1-associated myelopathy (HAM/TSP). CDR3s include the opening cysteine and the closing phenylalanine or tryptophan. A D gene is named only where the DNA matches it firmly. Clone size is not always given. Where it is, it says once, few, many or a class for expanded clones.

abundance,j_gene,v_gene,d_gene,CDR3nt,CDR3aa
many,TRBJ2-3,TRBV5-1,.,TGCGCCAGCAGCCCGGGTAGGACAGATACGCAGTATTTT,CASSPGRTDTQYF
.,TRBJ2-1,TRBV6-5,TRBD1,TGTGCCAGCAGGTTCTTCCGGGACAGGGGTGACAATGAGCAGTTCTTC,CASRFFRDRGDNEQFF
.,TRBJ2-5,TRBV5-5,.,TGTGCCAGCAGCTTGGTGAGCAGTCCAGGGTCCCAGTACTTC,CASSLVSSPGSQYF
many,TRBJ2-3,TRBV20-1,.,TGCAGTGGTAGAGCCGATACGCAGTATTTT,CSGRADTQYF
.,TRBJ2-5,TRBV29-1,TRBD2,TGCAGCGTTGTACCCTTTCGGACTAGAGAAAAAGAGACCCAGTACTTC,CSVVPFRTREKETQYF
many,TRBJ1-4,TRBV12-3/TRBV12-4,.,TGTGCCAGCAGCCTCCAGGCGGCCCGAGATGAAAAACTGTTTTTT,CASSLQAARDEKLFF
many,TRBJ2-3,TRBV5-1,.,TGCGCCAGCAGTGGTAGATCTAGCACAGATACGCAGTATTTT,CASSGRSSTDTQYF
medium-sized,TRBJ2-7,TRBV9,TRBD2,TGTGCCAGCAGCGTAGATGCGGGGGGGCCGAACGAGCAGTACTTC,CASSVDAGGPNEQYF
.,TRBJ2-3,TRBV20-1,TRBD1,TGCAGCTTCAAACCGAGTGACAGGGGGCGGGGAGATACGCAGTATTTT,CSFKPSDRGRGDTQYF
many,TRBJ2-1,TRBV20-1,TRBD2,TGCAGTGCCGTTGGGGCGGGGGGCTACAATGAGCAGTTCTTC,CSAVGAGGYNEQFF
many,TRBJ2-2,TRBV10-3,TRBD2,TGTGCCATCAGGGGAGTAGCGGGAGTGGACACCGGGGAGCTGTTTTTT,CAIRGVAGVDTGELFF
.,TRBJ1-2,TRBV20-1,TRBD1,TGCAGTGCTAGTGGGGGACAGGGGGACTATGGCTACACCTTC,CSASGGQGDYGYTF
once,TRBJ2-5,TRBV2,.,TGTGCCAGCAGTTGGGCAGGAGAGACCCAGTACTTC,CASSWAGETQYF
many,TRBJ2-7,TRBV6-2/TRBV6-3,.,TGTGCCAGCAGTTCTAGTGGGTCGTACCAGCAGTACTTC,CASSSSGSYQQYF
many,TRBJ1-1,TRBV5-5,.,TGTGCCAGCAGCTTGAGGCCGAACACTGAAGCTTTCTTT,CASSLRPNTEAFF
many,TRBJ2-3,TRBV5-5,.,TGTGCCAGCAGCCCTTGGTGGTCTAGCACAGATACGCAGTATTTT,CASSPWWSSTDTQYF
.,TRBJ2-5,TRBV29-1,.,TGCGGTTCCAGGGTGGGAGAGACCCAGTACTTC,CGSRVGETQYF
many,TRBJ2-2,TRBV7-2,.,TGTGCCAGCAGCTTTATCGCTAGGAGTACCGGGGAGCTGTTTTTT,CASSFIARSTGELFF
many,TRBJ2-7,TRBV6-5,.,TGTGCCAGCAGCAAACTAGAGGGCTACGAGCAGTACTTC,CASSKLEGYEQYF
many,TRBJ2-1,TRBV5-1,TRBD2,TGCGCCAGCAGCGTCGGACGGATGCTAGCGGGGGGGAACAATGAGCAGTTCTTC,CASSVGRMLAGGNNEQFF
many,TRBJ2-3,TRBV9,.,TGTGCCAGCAGCGTAGCTGAGCCAGATACGCAGTATTTT,CASSVAEPDTQYF
many,TRBJ2-3,TRBV6-5,.,TGTGCCAGCACCCTAGGGGGGTCCTCCAAGCAGTATTTT,CASTLGGSSKQYF
many,TRBJ1-2,TRBV18,.,TGTGCCAGCTCACCTTCTAGGTGGGTCGGCTACACCTTC,CASSPSRWVGYTF
many,TRBJ2-3,TRBV25-1,TRBD2,TGTGCCAGCAGTGAAAATCGGGGGGGTGTCCGAGATACGCAGTATTTT,CASSENRGGVRDTQYF
many,TRBJ2-7,TRBV20-1,TRBD2,TGCAGTGCTCTCCGACTAGCGGGAGGGCCTCGGGGCGAGCAGTACTTC,CSALRLAGGPRGEQYF
many,TRBJ2-3,TRBV20-1,TRBD2,TGCAGTGCTAGGAGGACTAGCGGTTGGCACACAGATACGCAGTATTTT,CSARRTSGWHTDTQYF
few,TRBJ2-1,TRBV6-1,TRBD2,TGTGCATCCAGCATCGGAGCGGGGGGTGAGCAGTTCTTC,CASSIGAGGEQFF
many,TRBJ2-3,TRBV7-2,.,TGTGCCAGCAGCTTAGAAGGGGGACCTACAGATACGCAGTATTTT,CASSLEGGPTDTQYF
many,TRBJ2-5,TRBV11-2,TRBD2,TGTGCCAGCGCCGGGGGGGGAGAGACCCAGTACTTC,CASAGGGETQYF
many,TRBJ2-5,TRBV5-6,.,TGTGCCAGCAGCTTGGGGACTTCCCAAGAGACCCAGTACTTC,CASSLGTSQETQYF
many,TRBJ1-2,TRBV29-1,.,TGCAGCGTTGAAGAGGGGAGATACTACACCTTC,CSVEEGRYYTF
many,TRBJ2-2,TRBV10-3,.,TGTGCCATCAGGGAGCAGGGCAGGTTGGGCACCGGGGAGCTGTTTTTT,CAIREQGRLGTGELFF
many,TRBJ2-2,TRBV20-1,.,TGCAGTGCTAGAGGAGCAGGGGGGCCCGGGGAGCTGTTTTTT,CSARGAGGPGELFF
many,TRBJ2-5,TRBV20-1,.,TGCAGTGCTCGACCGCCGGAGGAGGAGACCCAGTACTTC,CSARPPEEETQYF
many,TRBJ2-2,TRBV12-3/TRBV12-4,TRBD1,TGTGCCAGCATCCTGACAGGGACGAACACCGGGGAGCTGTTTTTT,CASILTGTNTGELFF
.,TRBJ2-7,TRBV20-1,TRBD2,TGCAGTGCTAGGGGCCGGGAGGGCCACGTCGAGCAGTACTTC,CSARGREGHVEQYF
many,TRBJ2-5,TRBV5-5,TRBD1,TGTGCCAGCAGCCGGGACAGGGACGAGACCCAGTACTTC,CASSRDRDETQYF
many,TRBJ2-4,TRBV28,TRBD2,TGTGCCAGCAGTCCCTCCCGGACTAGCGGGTACAAAAACATTCAGTACTTC,CASSPSRTSGYKNIQYF
many,TRBJ2-2,TRBV5-1,.,TGCGCCAGCAGCTTAGAGGTGGGGACGAACACCGGGGAGCTGTTTTTT,CASSLEVGTNTGELFF
many,TRBJ2-1,TRBV7-2,.,TGTGCCAGCAGCACAGGGATTAGTGAGCAGTTCTTC,CASSTGISEQFF
medium-sized,TRBJ2-7,TRBV5-1,TRBD2,TGCGCCAGCAGCCAAACTAGCGTAGGAACCTCCTACGAGCAGTACTTC,CASSQTSVGTSYEQYF
many,TRBJ1-1,TRBV18,.,TGTGCCAGCTCACGTGAGAGAACTGAAGCTTTCTTT,CASSRERTEAFF
many,TRBJ1-2,TRBV7-2,.,TGTGCCAGCAGCTTGGGGGGGCGCAACTATGGCTACACCTTC,CASSLGGRNYGYTF
many,TRBJ2-1,TRBV5-1,.,TGCGCCAGCAGCTTGGGCGGGAATCTCGGTCAGTTCTTC,CASSLGGNLGQFF
many,TRBJ1-2,TRBV5-1,TRBD1,TGCGCCAGCAGCCAACAGGGACAGGGTGAGGAGGGCTACACCTTC,CASSQQGQGEEGYTF
many,TRBJ1-2,TRBV4-3,TRBD1,TGCGCCAGCAGCCAAGATCAGGGGGCATACTATGGCTACACCTTC,CASSQDQGAYYGYTF
medium-sized,TRBJ2-3,TRBV5-1,TRBD2,TGCGCCAGCAGCTTGGAGGCTAGCGGGTGGTGGTCGCCCACAGATACGCAGTATTTT,CASSLEASGWWSPTDTQYF
medium-sized,TRBJ1-6,TRBV7-2,.,TGTGCCAGCAGCTTAACAGGGACGGCTTCACCCCTCCACTTT,CASSLTGTASPLHF
many,TRBJ2-3,TRBV2,TRBD2,TGTGCCAGCAGGAGCGGGAGGGCCGCGGATACGCAGTATTTT,CASRSGRAADTQYF
many,TRBJ2-4,TRBV20-1,TRBD1,TGCAGTGCTAGTGAAGGGACAGGGGGCAGAAACATTCAGTACTTC,CSASEGTGGRNIQYF
few,TRBJ2-5,TRBV6-5,TRBD2,TGTGCCAGCAGTCAGGGACTAGCGGGAGGGGCGGAGACCCAGTACTTC,CASSQGLAGGAETQYF
many,TRBJ1-4,TRBV5-1,TRBD1,TGCGCCAGCAGCCTGGGACAGAAGAATGAAAAACTGTTTTTT,CASSLGQKNEKLFF
many,TRBJ1-5,TRBV5-1,TRBD1,TGCGCCAGCAGCTTGGGACAGGGAGGGAGCAATCAGCCCCAGCATTTT,CASSLGQGGSNQPQHF
many,TRBJ2-3,TRBV20-1,.,TGCAGTGCCGGACTAGGGGGTACGCAGTATTTT,CSAGLGGTQYF
once,TRBJ1-2,TRBV30,.,TGTGCCTGGAGGCAGCCCAGGCCGGATGCCGAGGGCTACACCTTC,CAWRQPRPDAEGYTF
many,TRBJ1-5,TRBV12-3/TRBV12-4,TRBD1,TGTGCCAGCAGGTCACAGGGGGATGGCCAGCCCCAGCATTTT,CASRSQGDGQPQHF
few,TRBJ2-7,TRBV7-6,TRBD1,TGTGCCAGCAGCCAAAAACAGGGGTACGAGCAGTACTTC,CASSQKQGYEQYF
many,TRBJ1-4,TRBV3-1,TRBD1,TGTGCCAGCAGCTACACCAAGCCCGGGACAGGGGACGAAAAACTGTTTTTT,CASSYTKPGTGDEKLFF
many,TRBJ2-5,TRBV10-3,.,TGTGCCATCAGTGAGTCGAAAGAGACCCAGTACTTC,CAISESKETQYF